This entry lists 19 T cell receptor beta chains sequenced from one sample in a study of lymphopenia after photon versus proton radiotherapy. Profiled with immunoSEQ multiplex PCR; TCRdb holds only in-frame clones, not every one. The sample includes around 7,500 clones, approximately 86% seen only once; the top ten take 3% to 3.5%. The sample was peripheral blood, taken from a patient treated with photon-based radiotherapy. These receptors originate from a woman aged 70-85 years with pancreatic cancer.

CDR3 region: CATSRDFSGGEFF. The CDR3 DNA reads TGTGCCACCAGCAGAGATTTTTCGGGGGGTGAGTTCTTC. The chain links TRBV15 to TRBJ2-1, with TRBD2 matching 7 bases. The trim removed 0 bases at V and 14 bases at J, leaving 7 bases unmatched. Germline CDR1 and CDR2: LNHNV and YYDKDF (reference sequence). The CDR3 contains 13 residues.

The gene calls are TRBV5-4 and TRBJ1-1; D not resolved. Trimming pared 2 bases from V and 5 bases from J, leaving 7 bases between. This CDR3 is 12 amino acids long. Per the germline V gene, CDR1 is SGHNT and CDR2 is YYREEE (reference sequence). CDR3 DNA: TGTGCCAGCAGCTTTCTTACGACTGAAGCTTTCTTT. Amino acids: CASSFLTTEAFF.

This clone was detected a few times. The V call is TRBV7-9, the J call TRBJ1-1; D call uncertain. The CDR3 contains 13 residues. The V gene's germline CDR1 is SEHNR and CDR2 FQNEAQ (reference sequence). Trimming removed 3 bases from V and 1 base from J, with 6 bases in between. CDR3 nucleotide sequence: TGTGCCAGCAGCTTTGGGGAGAACACTGAAGCTTTCTTT. Its protein product is CASSFGENTEAFF. Full variable domain (missing parts from reference TRBV7-9 and TRBJ1-1): DTGVSQNPRHKITKRGQNVTFRCDPISEHNRLYWYRQTLGQGPEFLTYFQNEAQLEKSRLLSDRFSAERPKGSFSTLEIQRTEQGDSAMYLCASSFGENTEAFFGQGTRLTVV.

This clone has only a few counts. V is TRBV13 and J is TRBJ2-2; D unclear. Germline values: CDR1 PRHDT, CDR2 FYEKMQ (reference sequence). V shed 4 bases and J shed 5 bases, with 11 bases lying between them. The CDR3 has 14 residues. The CDR3 region is CASSSYETTGELFF. CDR3 sequence (DNA): TGTGCCAGCAGCTCTTACGAAACAACCGGGGAGCTGTTTTTT.

The J gene is TRBJ2-1, the V gene TRBV18; 8 bases fit TRBD1. The V gene's germline CDR1 is KGHSH and CDR2 LQKENI. V shed 2 bases, J shed 6 bases, and the junction held 15 bases outside the gene matches. CDR3 length: 18 amino acids. CDR3 amino acids: CASSPRDGTGTQRNEQFF. The CDR3 coding sequence is TGTGCCAGCTCACCAAGGGATGGGACAGGAACCCAACGCAATGAGCAGTTCTTC.

The chain recombines TRBV4-1 with TRBJ1-1; TRBD1 is a possible D gene (5 bases). CDR1 and CDR2 from the germline V gene are MGHRA and YSYEKL. This CDR3 region has 15 residues. V was pared by 2 bases and J by 1 base, with 11 bases between. CDR3 in DNA: TGCGCCAGCAGCCAAACCAGACAGACGAACACTGAAGCTTTCTTT. It is translated as CASSQTRQTNTEAFF.

This chain connects TRBV28 to TRBJ2-1; 14 bases match TRBD2. Germline V lookup: CDR1 MDHEN, CDR2 SYDVKM. The CDR3 runs to 20 residues. V gave up 6 bases and J gave up 9 bases; unmatched junction bases: 22. The DNA of the CDR3 is TGTGCCAGCAGGGTACTGACAGCCGATGGGACTAGCGGGAGTGTGGCTGAGCAGTTCTTC. It is translated as CASRVLTADGTSGSVAEQFF.

The sample holds a few counts of this clone. The chain combines TRBV7-6 with TRBJ2-7, with D uncertain. CDR1 and CDR2 from the germline V gene are SGHVS and FNYEAQ. Trimming took off 2 bases at V and 6 bases at J, with 11 bases between the two ends. CDR3 length: 13 amino acids. CDR3 protein: CASSLRARSEQYF. In DNA form, the CDR3 reads TGTGCCAGCAGCTTACGGGCACGGTCCGAGCAGTACTTC.

The CDR3 bases are TGTGCCAGCAGCTTATCGGGACTAGCGGGAGGGGATGAGCAGTTCTTC. Protein product: CASSLSGLAGGDEQFF. This chain links TRBV7-2 with TRBJ2-1; 16 nucleotides align to TRBD2. J lost 8 bases, V lost 2 bases, and 3 bases had no gene match. This CDR3 spans 16 amino acids. Germline V CDR1 and CDR2: SGHTA, FQGNSA.

J is TRBJ1-1 and V is TRBV2; D might be TRBD1 (5 bases). V dropped 6 bases and J dropped 0 bases, with 17 bases sitting between them. The CDR3 is 16 amino acids. Germline V gene lookup returns CDR1 SNHLY and CDR2 FYNNEI. CDR3: CASRRGTGSLNTEAFF. CDR3 DNA: TGTGCCAGCAGGAGGGGAACAGGTTCCTTGAACACTGAAGCTTTCTTT. Filled out from reference TRBV2 and TRBJ1-1, the complete variable domain reads EPEVTQTPSHQVTQMGQEVILRCVPISNHLYFYWYRQILGQKVEFLVSFYNNEISEKSEIFDDQFSVERPDGSNFTLKIRSTKLEDSAMYFCASRRGTGSLNTEAFFGQGTRLTVV.

The chain joins TRBV30 to TRBJ1-2; D not resolved. V was shortened by 0 bases and J by 0 bases, with 5 bases between the two germline ends. CDR1 and CDR2 (germline): GTSNPN, SVGIG (reference sequence). CDR3 length: 13 amino acids. This CDR3 reads CAWSVATNYGYTF. CDR3 bases: TGTGCCTGGAGTGTAGCGACTAACTATGGCTACACCTTC.

V usage is TRBV12-5 and J usage is TRBJ2-1, with D maybe TRBD2 (6 bases). The CDR3 spans 15 residues. V gave up 0 bases and J gave up 9 bases, with 15 bases separating them. Per germline, CDR1 LGHNT and CDR2 FRNRAP. CDR3 residues: CASGLVRGTGGEQFF. CDR3 DNA sequence: TGTGCTAGTGGTTTGGTTCGCGGGACGGGCGGTGAGCAGTTCTTC.

The V call is TRBV9, the J call TRBJ1-1; D not certain. Trimming stripped 3 bases from V and 0 bases from J, with 6 bases between. CDR3 length: 13 residues. Germline values: CDR1 SGDLS, CDR2 YYNGEE. This chain's CDR3 is CASSAGMNTEAFF. CDR3 nucleotide sequence: TGTGCCAGCAGCGCTGGTATGAACACTGAAGCTTTCTTT.

The V gene is TRBV18, the J gene TRBJ2-3; D unclear. The CDR3 sequence is 13 residues long. V was pared by 4 bases and J by 3 bases, with 8 bases between. Germline CDR1 reads KGHSH; CDR2 reads LQKENI. In DNA form, the CDR3 reads TGTGCCAGCTCACGCGACACAACAGATACGCAGTATTTT. It translates to CASSRDTTDTQYF.

The chain joins TRBV28 to TRBJ2-7; perhaps TRBD2 as D (6 bases). From germline, CDR1 is MDHEN and CDR2 SYDVKM. Trimming took 3 bases from V and 0 from J, leaving 21 bases between them. CDR3 size: 18 residues. Here the CDR3 reads CASSLTSRTVRSSYEQYF. The CDR3 DNA is TGTGCCAGCAGTTTGACTAGTCGGACTGTAAGAAGCTCCTACGAGCAGTACTTC.

This clone was seen more than once but under ten times. The chain recombines TRBV5-1 with TRBJ2-5; 8 nucleotides match TRBD1. The ends lost 0 bases at V and 3 bases at J; junction bases unmatched: 7. Germline assignment: CDR1 SGHRS and CDR2 YFSETQ. CDR3 length: 16 residues. The CDR3 coding sequence is TGCGCCAGCAGCTTGGGAGGGGGACAGGTTGAAGAGACCCAGTACTTC. Translating it yields CASSLGGGQVEETQYF. Filled out from reference TRBV5-1 and TRBJ2-5, the complete variable domain reads KAGVTQTPRYLIKTRGQQVTLSCSPISGHRSVSWYQQTPGQGLQFLFEYFSETQRNKGNFPGRFSGRQFSNSRSEMNVSTLELGDSALYLCASSLGGGQVEETQYFGPGTRLLVL.

This chain joins TRBV15 and TRBJ2-3; 9 bases match TRBD1. The CDR3 sequence is 14 residues long. Germline V gene lookup returns CDR1 LNHNV and CDR2 YYDKDF (reference sequence). Trimming removed 3 bases from V and 4 bases from J; junction bases left unmatched: 2. The CDR3 is CATSRTGGSDTQYF. The CDR3 bases are TGTGCCACCAGCAGGACAGGGGGGTCAGATACGCAGTATTTT.

The CDR3 nucleotides read TGTGCCAGCCAAGGGGGGGATCGCGACGAGCAGTACTTC. It specifies CASQGGDRDEQYF. V and J are TRBV19 and TRBJ2-7; D is perhaps TRBD2 (7 bases). The germline V and J ends were trimmed by 9 bases and 5 bases, with 17 bases remaining between them. Germline CDR1 reads LNHDA; CDR2 reads SQIVND (reference sequence). This CDR3 has 13 amino acids.

The rearrangement joins TRBV7-2 to TRBJ2-7; TRBD2 matches 15 bases. Unmatched junction bases numbered 4, after V lost 4 bases and J lost 3 bases. The CDR3 spans 16 residues. In germline, CDR1 is SGHTA, CDR2 FQGNSA. The CDR3 is CASSWGLAGGHYEQYF. The CDR3 bases are TGTGCCAGCAGCTGGGGACTAGCGGGAGGCCACTACGAGCAGTACTTC.